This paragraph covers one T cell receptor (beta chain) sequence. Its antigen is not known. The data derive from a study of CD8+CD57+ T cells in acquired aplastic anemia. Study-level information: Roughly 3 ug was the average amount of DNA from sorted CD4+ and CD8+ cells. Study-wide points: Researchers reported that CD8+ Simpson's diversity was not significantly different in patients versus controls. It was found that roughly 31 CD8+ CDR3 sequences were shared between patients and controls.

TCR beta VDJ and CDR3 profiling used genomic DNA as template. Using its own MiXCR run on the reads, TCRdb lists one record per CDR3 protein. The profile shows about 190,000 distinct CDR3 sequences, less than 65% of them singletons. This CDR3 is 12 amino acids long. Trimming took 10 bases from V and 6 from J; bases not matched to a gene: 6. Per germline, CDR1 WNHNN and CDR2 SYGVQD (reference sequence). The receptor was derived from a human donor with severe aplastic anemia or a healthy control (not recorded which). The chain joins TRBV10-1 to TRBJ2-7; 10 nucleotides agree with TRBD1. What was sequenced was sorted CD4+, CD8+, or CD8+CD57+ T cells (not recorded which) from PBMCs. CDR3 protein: CATGDRGFEQYF. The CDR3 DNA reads TGCGCCACCGGGGACAGGGGATTCGAGCAGTACTTC.